This is a list of T cell receptor beta chains from one sample in a study of molecular identifiers for immune sequencing clone quantification. Each CDR3 protein gets one entry after TCRdb re-called the PCR reads with MiXCR. The sample carries under 650,000 distinct CDR3 sequences, 15% to 20% recorded once. The sequencing sample was made of naive CD8+ T cells from blood, with Jurkat cell RNA spiked in. The receptors come from a human donor in good health. Some libraries in this study had Jurkat cell RNA spiked in. Both conserved end residues are part of each CDR3. Each record gives: D gene, J gene, clone size, V gene, CDR3 protein, CDR3 DNA. D genes are given only for firm matches. Where a row states a size, it is once, few, many or the class of an expanded clone; other rows omit it.

>TRBD1|TRBJ2-1|many|TRBV29-1
CSVETGGASNEQFF
TGCAGCGTGGAGACAGGGGGCGCGTCCAATGAGCAGTTCTTC
>-|TRBJ1-1|-|TRBV12-3/TRBV12-4
CASSPTQGENTEVFF
TGTGCCAGCAGTCCTACTCAAGGAGAGAACACTGAAGTTTTCTTT
>-|TRBJ1-1|many|TRBV29-1
CSVESGKTTEAFF
TGCAGCGTTGAGTCAGGGAAGACCACTGAAGCTTTCTTT
>TRBD2|TRBJ2-2|many|TRBV7-7
CASSLEHPSGTGELFF
TGTGCTAGCAGCTTAGAGCACCCTAGCGGGACCGGGGAGCTGTTTTTT
>TRBD1|TRBJ2-7|few|TRBV5-4
CASSLPGQGSYEQYF
TGTGCCAGCAGCTTACCGGGACAGGGTTCCTACGAGCAGTACTTC
>TRBD2|TRBJ2-3|many|TRBV6-6
CASSSSIPSTSGASTDTQYF
TGTGCCAGCAGTTCTTCCATCCCCTCTACTAGCGGTGCTAGCACAGATACGCAGTATTTT
>TRBD1|TRBJ2-7|many|TRBV20-1
CSADQQGSSYEQYF
TGCAGTGCTGATCAACAGGGGAGCTCCTACGAGCAGTACTTC
>-|TRBJ2-1|many|TRBV24-1
CATSDFGTEQFF
TGTGCCACCAGTGATTTTGGGACAGAGCAGTTCTTC
>TRBD1|TRBJ1-4|many|TRBV4-3
CASSQEYLTGQGFEKLFF
TGCGCCAGCAGCCAAGAGTACCTGACAGGACAGGGTTTTGAAAAACTGTTTTTT
>-|TRBJ2-7|-|TRBV5-6
CASTQRGDYEQYF
TGTGCCAGCACCCAAAGGGGCGACTACGAGCAGTACTTC
>TRBD2|TRBJ2-7|few|TRBV7-6
CASSRGPSGTSYEQYF
TGTGCCAGCAGTCGCGGCCCTAGCGGGACATCCTACGAGCAGTACTTC
>TRBD2|TRBJ2-1|-|TRBV12-3/TRBV12-4
CASSLGAGDYEQFF
TGTGCCAGCAGTTTAGGAGCGGGGGACTATGAGCAGTTCTTC
>-|TRBJ1-2|few|TRBV7-9
CASSEETYGYTF
TGTGCCAGCAGCGAGGAAACCTATGGCTACACCTTC
>TRBD1|TRBJ1-4|-|TRBV7-9
CACSSAGQAVVF
TGCGCCTGCAGCTCAGCCGGACAGGCCGTTGTATTT
>TRBD1|TRBJ2-3|-|TRBV5-6
CASSQQGWSTGTQYF
TGTGCCAGCAGCCAACAGGGGTGGAGCACAGGTACGCAGTATTTT
>TRBD2|TRBJ2-1|-|TRBV19
CVSSISGTYNEQFF
TGTGTCAGTAGTATTAGCGGGACCTACAATGAGCAGTTCTTC
>TRBD2|TRBJ2-1|many|TRBV6-2/TRBV6-3
CASSYGRGVDYEQFF
TGTGCCAGCAGTTACGGACGGGGGGTTGACTATGAGCAGTTCTTC
>TRBD2|TRBJ2-1|-|TRBV20-1
CSVPPGTSAPNEQFF
TGCAGTGTTCCACCTGGGACTAGCGCTCCCAATGAGCAGTTCTTC
>-|TRBJ1-1|many|TRBV28
CATTGQMNTEAFF
TGTGCCACCACCGGGCAGATGAACACTGAAGCTTTCTTT
>-|TRBJ2-3|once|TRBV19
CASGISQKGDTQYF
TGTGCCAGTGGTATCTCACAGAAAGGGGATACGCAGTATTTT
>-|TRBJ2-3|-|TRBV11-2
CASSFLGVADTQYF
TGTGCCAGCAGCTTCCTAGGGGTCGCAGATACGCAGTATTTT
>-|TRBJ1-5|many|TRBV6-6
CASNSVNSNQPQHF
TGTGCCAGCAATTCCGTAAATAGCAATCAGCCCCAGCATTTT
>-|TRBJ2-1|many|TRBV5-1
CASTPPNYYNEQFF
TGCGCCAGCACCCCGCCGAACTACTACAATGAGCAGTTCTTC
>-|TRBJ1-1|many|TRBV7-9
CASSLVGRGAEAFF
TGTGCCAGCAGCTTAGTAGGCAGGGGCGCTGAAGCTTTCTTT
>-|TRBJ2-5|-|TRBV27
CASRRDFQETQYF
TGTGCCAGCAGACGGGACTTCCAAGAGACCCAGTACTTC
>-|TRBJ2-2|few|TRBV11-3
CASSLMFPADTGELFF
TGTGCCAGCAGCTTAATGTTCCCAGCCGACACCGGGGAGCTGTTTTTT
>-|TRBJ1-2|-|TRBV27
CASSYSGGTYGYTF
TGTGCCAGCAGTTACAGCGGGGGCACCTATGGCTACACCTTC
>TRBD2|TRBJ2-5|many|TRBV28
CASSLSLAGAERETQYF
TGTGCCAGCAGTTTATCCTTAGCGGGAGCTGAGAGGGAGACCCAGTACTTC
>-|TRBJ1-5|-|TRBV6-2/TRBV6-3
CASSYGIGVLMDARNQPQHF
TGTGCCAGCAGTTACGGAATCGGGGTGCTCATGGACGCACGAAATCAGCCCCAGCATTTT
>TRBD1|TRBJ1-6|many|TRBV20-1
CSARNLGQGNSPLHF
TGCAGTGCTAGAAACCTCGGACAGGGTAATTCACCCCTCCACTTT
>TRBD1|TRBJ1-4|many|TRBV7-9
CASSSIGAGGQEKLFF
TGTGCCAGCAGCTCCATTGGGGCAGGGGGTCAAGAAAAACTGTTTTTT
>-|TRBJ2-2|many|TRBV6-2/TRBV6-3
CASSYSLRDKNTGELFF
TGTGCCAGCAGTTACTCACTCAGGGACAAGAACACCGGGGAGCTGTTTTTT
>-|TRBJ1-2|many|TRBV29-1
CSVGRTDNYGYTF
TGCAGCGTTGGTCGGACAGATAATTATGGCTACACCTTC
>-|TRBJ1-2|-|TRBV12-3/TRBV12-4
CASSFGDYGYTF
TGTGCCAGCAGTTTTGGGGACTATGGCTACACCTTC
>-|TRBJ1-2|many|TRBV12-3/TRBV12-4
CASSLGIYGYTF
TGTGCCAGCAGTTTAGGTATATATGGCTACACCTTC
>-|TRBJ2-3|many|TRBV12-3/TRBV12-4
CASSLGGPGTWGRTDTQYF
TGTGCCAGCAGTTTAGGAGGTCCCGGGACATGGGGTCGCACAGATACGCAGTATTTT
>TRBD2|TRBJ2-3|many|TRBV7-9
CASSGGLAGGLTDTQYF
TGTGCCAGCAGCGGGGGACTAGCGGGGGGCCTCACAGATACGCAGTATTTT
>-|TRBJ2-7|-|TRBV5-5
CASSLGWVGSYEQYF
TGTGCCAGCAGCTTGGGATGGGTCGGCTCCTACGAGCAGTACTTC
>-|TRBJ2-4|many|TRBV20-1
CSARDPPVNIQYF
TGCAGTGCTAGAGACCCACCCGTAAACATTCAGTACTTC
>-|TRBJ1-1|many|TRBV14
CASSQESVTEAFF
TGTGCCAGCAGCCAAGAATCGGTAACTGAAGCTTTCTTT
>-|TRBJ2-1|-|TRBV11-3
CASSPRQDRDEQFF
TGTGCCAGCAGCCCCCGACAGGATAGGGATGAGCAGTTCTTC
>TRBD2|TRBJ2-3|many|TRBV29-1
CSVPLAGVNTDTQYF
TGCAGCGTTCCCTTAGCGGGAGTCAACACAGATACGCAGTATTTT
>-|TRBJ1-4|-|TRBV11-2
CASSPRGGGEKLFF
TGTGCCAGCAGCCCCCGGGGGGGGGGTGAAAAACTGTTTTTT
>-|TRBJ1-1|many|TRBV6-6
CASSYHPRTNTEAFF
TGTGCCAGCAGTTACCACCCCCGGACGAACACTGAAGCTTTCTTT
>-|TRBJ2-2|many|TRBV7-9
CASSLAEKNTGELFF
TGTGCCAGCAGCTTAGCGGAGAAGAACACCGGGGAGCTGTTTTTT
>-|TRBJ2-5|-|TRBV28
CASSFGSLRETQYF
TGTGCCAGCAGTTTCGGCAGTCTGAGGGAGACCCAGTACTTC